This TCR beta chain was observed in a study of T cell responses to AZD1222 COVID-19 vaccine. On the study more broadly: Second-dose schedules of about 4 or about 12 weeks were combined.

Broader study findings: Baseline seropositivity characterized only a handful of AZD1222 recipients. Breadth and depth of Spike-specific TCRs rose after two AZD1222 doses.

In regard to this clone: Its antigen is currently unknown.

Sequenced by immunoSEQ multiplex PCR; TCRdb stores in-frame clones only, minus some. The profile shows 90,000 to 150,000 clones, 75% to 90% of them singletons. J lost 3 bases, V lost 4 bases, and 6 bases had no gene match. Germline values: CDR1 KGHDR, CDR2 SFDVKD. The CDR3 runs to 16 residues. J is TRBJ2-2 and V is TRBV24-1, with 8 bases identical to TRBD1. The TCR sequence derives from an adult in good health. Sequenced material: peripheral blood, taken on day 0 of AZD1222 vaccination. In DNA, the CDR3 is TGTGCCACCAGTGAACCGGACAGGGCACACACCGGGGAGCTGTTTTTT. It translates to CATSEPDRAHTGELFF.